Below, 23 T cell receptor beta chains from the same sample are listed, as sequenced in a study of T cell repertoires in ileal Crohn's disease. Libraries were prepared by immunoSEQ multiplex PCR; TCRdb keeps only in-frame clonotypes and omits some of them. The table includes 1,000 to 1,300 clones, around 86% detected once. Before sorting, lamina propria lymphocytes were separated from surgical specimens by density gradient. The sequencing input was CD4+ T cells sorted from the ileum. The origin of the receptors is an adult with Crohn's disease.

V gene TRBV6-5 combines with J gene TRBJ2-7; TRBD1 matches 8 bases. Trimming removed 2 bases from V and 3 bases from J; junction bases left unmatched: 6. Germline CDR1 and CDR2: MNHEY and SVGAGI. This CDR3 comprises 15 residues. The CDR3 DNA follows: TGTGCCAGCAGTTACACCGGGACAGGCGGCTACGAGCAGTACTTC. As protein: CASSYTGTGGYEQYF.

For this clone: Germline and junction disagree at one end, which may indicate a read error. The J gene is TRBJ1-4, the V gene TRBV7-7; D possibly corresponds to TRBD1 (6 bases). Germline values: CDR1 SSHAT, CDR2 FNYEAQ (reference sequence). This CDR3 spans 14 amino acids. The CDR3 DNA reads TGTGCTAGCAGCTTGGGGACAACGTCGGAAAAACTGTTTTTT. It is translated as CASSLGTTSEKLFF.

This clone was counted only a few times. This rearrangement joins TRBV9 to TRBJ2-7; 7 bases are a match to TRBD1. This CDR3 region has 15 residues. Trimming at V came to 4 bases and at J to 2 bases, leaving 9 bases not matched to a gene. Germline CDR1 reads SGDLS; CDR2 reads YYNGEE. The CDR3 reads CASSPRPGQTYEQYF. CDR3 nucleotides: TGTGCCAGCAGCCCGAGACCGGGACAGACCTACGAGCAGTACTTC. The full variable domain, its missing parts supplied by reference TRBV9 and TRBJ2-7, is DSGVTQTPKHLITATGQRVTLRCSPRSGDLSVYWYQQSLDQGLQFLIQYYNGEERAKGNILERFSAQQFPDLHSELNLSSLELGDSALYFCASSPRPGQTYEQYFGPGTRLTVT.

The chain uses TRBV7-3 and TRBJ2-2, with D perhaps TRBD1 (5 bases). V lost 6 bases and J 2 bases, leaving 7 bases between the germline ends. Germline V CDR1 and CDR2: SGHTA, FQGTGA. The CDR3 has 13 residues. Here the CDR3 reads CASSGQNTGELFF. As DNA, the CDR3 is TGTGCCAGCAGTGGACAAAACACCGGGGAGCTGTTTTTT.

Concerning this clone: A read error may account for a junction end that differs from germline. The chain carries TRBV7-7 and TRBJ2-7, with D maybe TRBD2 (5 bases). CDR1 and CDR2 from the germline V gene are SSHAT and FNYEAQ (reference sequence). The CDR3 has 13 residues. CDR3 protein: CASSLDGVREQYF. Written as DNA, the CDR3 is TGTGCTAGCAGCTTAGACGGGGTCCGGGAGCAGTACTTC.

The chain recombines TRBV5-1 with TRBJ2-6, with 9 bases identical to TRBD1. The CDR3 has 13 amino acids. Germline V lookup: CDR1 SGHRS, CDR2 YFSETQ. Trimming cost V 4 bases and J 10 bases; bases outside gene matches: 3. The CDR3 is CASSQGTGNVLTF. DNA for the CDR3: TGCGCCAGCAGCCAAGGGACAGGGAACGTCCTGACTTTC.

This clone has only one observation. The chain recombines TRBV5-1 with TRBJ2-3; 12 bases align to TRBD2. V shed 3 bases, J shed 4 bases, and the junction held 6 bases outside the gene matches. Germline lookup yields CDR1 SGHRS and CDR2 YFSETQ. The CDR3 is 16 residues long. The CDR3 coding sequence is TGCGCCAGCAGCTGGATGACTAGCGGGAGCGCAGATACGCAGTATTTT. As protein: CASSWMTSGSADTQYF.

V is TRBV29-1 and J is TRBJ2-5, with 9 positions matching TRBD2. The CDR3 extends over 13 amino acids. Germline-derived CDR1 and CDR2 are SQVTM and ANQGSEA. J lost 3 bases, V lost 7 bases, and 6 bases had no gene match. CDR3 loop: CSASGGTKETQYF. The CDR3 nucleotides are TGCAGCGCCAGCGGGGGGACCAAAGAGACCCAGTACTTC.

The sample holds a few counts of this clone. The chain couples TRBV7-8 to TRBJ1-3; no reliable D call. Between the trimmed V and J ends, which lost 3 bases and 3 bases, there was a span of 9 bases. The CDR3 is made up of 14 amino acids. Germline V gives CDR1 SGHVS, CDR2 FQNEAQ. This chain's CDR3 is CASSLVGGGNTIYF. The CDR3, as DNA: TGTGCCAGCAGCTTGGTGGGAGGTGGAAACACCATATATTTT. The full variable domain, with the rest looked up from reference TRBV7-8 and TRBJ1-3, is GAGVSQSPRYKVAKRGQDVALRCDPISGHVSLFWYQQALGQGPEFLTYFQNEAQLDKSGLPSDRFFAERPEGSVSTLKIQRTQQEDSAVYLCASSLVGGGNTIYFGEGSWLTVV.

V and J are TRBV18 and TRBJ1-1, with 9 bases identical to TRBD1. The V gene's germline CDR1 is KGHSH and CDR2 LQKENI. V lost 5 bases, J lost 1 base, and 5 bases stayed unmatched. This CDR3 has 15 residues. CDR3 residues: CASSARTGENTEAFF. DNA of the CDR3: TGTGCCAGCTCAGCAAGGACAGGGGAGAACACTGAAGCTTTCTTT.

This clone showed up just once. The rearrangement uses TRBV6-1 and TRBJ2-7; tentatively, D is TRBD2 (5 bases). The CDR3 is 12 amino acids. The V gene lost 5 bases and the J gene lost 2 bases, with 7 bases spanning the gap. Germline values: CDR1 MNHNS, CDR2 SASEGT. The CDR3 region has the DNA TGTGCCAGCAGTCGGACTCCCTACGAGCAGTACTTC. Protein product: CASSRTPYEQYF.

The chain has TRBV28 and TRBJ2-7, with D possibly being TRBD1 (5 bases). The CDR3 sequence is 14 residues long. With 9 bases removed from V and 6 bases from J, the gap between germline ends came to 21 bases. CDR1 is MDHEN, CDR2 SYDVKM, per germline. The CDR3 DNA sequence: TGTGCCAGAAAGGGCAGGGCCCCTCGCTGCGAGCAGTACTTC. Translation: CARKGRAPRCEQYF.

The chain uses TRBV9 and TRBJ2-1, with 8 bases identical to TRBD2. Germline CDR1 SGDLS, CDR2 YYNGEE. The CDR3 sequence is 13 residues long. Trimming removed 3 bases from V and 5 bases from J; junction bases left unmatched: 1. The CDR3 spells CASSARGDNEQFF. The CDR3 nucleotides read TGTGCCAGCAGCGCGCGGGGGGACAATGAGCAGTTCTTC.

The rearrangement links TRBV19 to TRBJ2-2; D is undetermined. Trimming took 4 bases from V and 7 from J, leaving 4 bases between them. Germline CDR1 is LNHDA and CDR2 is SQIVND (reference sequence). This CDR3 is built from 11 residues. CDR3 bases: TGTGCCAGTAGTAGTCACGGGGAGCTGTTTTTT. It yields the protein CASSSHGELFF.

This CDR3 is CASSYMGQIYNEQFF. The CDR3 DNA reads as TGTGCCAGCAGTTACATGGGGCAGATCTACAATGAGCAGTTCTTC. V and J are TRBV6-5 and TRBJ2-1; D is possibly TRBD1 (5 bases). The germline V and J ends were trimmed by 2 bases and 3 bases, with 11 bases remaining between them. The CDR3 consists of 15 residues. Germline assignment: CDR1 MNHEY and CDR2 SVGAGI.

The chain carries TRBV29-1 and TRBJ2-2; 7 nucleotides align to TRBD1. V was pared by 4 bases and J by 7 bases, with 6 bases of the junction left unmatched. From germline, CDR1 is SQVTM and CDR2 ANQGSEA. The CDR3 extends over 13 amino acids. Written as DNA, the CDR3 is TGCAGCGTTGGTGACAGGGTGGGCGGGGAGCTGTTTTTT. Protein: CSVGDRVGGELFF.

CDR3: CASSLAGQGHGYTF. The CDR3 bases are TGTGCCAGCAGCTTAGCCGGACAGGGGCATGGCTACACCTTC. The rearrangement links TRBV7-2 to TRBJ1-2; 9 positions match TRBD1. The germline gives CDR1 SGHTA, CDR2 FQGNSA. V was clipped by 0 bases and J by 6 bases; unmatched bases: 2. The CDR3 covers 14 residues.

The CDR3 coding sequence is TGTGCCAGCAGCACAGGGCGCAATCAGCCCCAGCATTTT. This encodes CASSTGRNQPQHF. This chain uses TRBV2 with TRBJ1-5; D might be TRBD1 (6 bases). This CDR3 contains 13 residues. CDR1 SNHLY and CDR2 FYNNEI come from the germline V gene. V was pared by 6 bases and J by 2 bases, with 8 bases between.

The V gene is TRBV6-5, the J gene TRBJ2-3, with D possibly being TRBD1 (6 bases). CDR1 and CDR2 from the germline V gene are MNHEY and SVGAGI. The length of the CDR3 is 14 residues. V gave up 5 bases and J gave up 2 bases, with 11 bases separating them. The CDR3 sequence: CASSLGQNTDTQYF. Here the CDR3 DNA reads TGTGCCAGCAGTCTCGGACAGAACACAGATACGCAGTATTTT.

This clone has only a few counts. The CDR3 here is CATSAGSNQPQHF. The CDR3 DNA is TGTGCCACCTCGGCGGGCAGCAATCAGCCCCAGCATTTT. This chain uses TRBV7-2 with TRBJ1-5; D call uncertain. V was pared by 10 bases and J by 1 base, with 11 bases between. This CDR3 comprises 13 residues. Germline CDR1 is SGHTA and CDR2 is FQGNSA. Using reference TRBV7-2 and TRBJ1-5 for the parts outside the CDR3, the full variable domain is GAGVSQSPSNKVTEKGKDVELRCDPISGHTALYWYRQSLGQGLEFLIYFQGNSAPDKSGLPSDRFSAERTGGSVSTLTIQRTQQEDSAVYLCATSAGSNQPQHFGDGTRLSIL.

This chain uses TRBV29-1 with TRBJ1-2; D may be TRBD1 (5 bases). This CDR3 region has 11 residues. Germline loops: CDR1 SQVTM, CDR2 ANQGSEA. V was cut by 1 base and J by 6 bases, with 6 bases left in between. Written as DNA, the CDR3 is TGCAGCGTTGAAGGGGGCCATGGCTACACCTTC. Translating it yields CSVEGGHGYTF. The whole variable domain, remainder taken from reference TRBV29-1 and TRBJ1-2, is SAVISQKPSRDICQRGTSLTIQCQVDSQVTMMFWYRQQPGQSLTLIATANQGSEATYESGFVIDKFPISRPNLTFSTLTVSNMSPEDSSIYLCSVEGGHGYTFGSGTRLTVV.

J is TRBJ1-2 and V is TRBV6-5; TRBD1 is a possible D gene (6 bases). CDR1 MNHEY and CDR2 SVGAGI come from the germline V gene. The CDR3 has 13 residues. Trimming left V 2 bases short and J 8 bases short, with 12 bases between. This chain's CDR3 is CASSYSQGRGYTF. The CDR3 DNA reads TGTGCCAGCAGTTACAGCCAGGGGAGAGGCTACACCTTC.

The rearrangement links TRBV7-9 to TRBJ2-7; no firm D call. The V end lost 0 bases, the J end lost 3 bases, and 15 bases lay between the germline ends. CDR3 length equals 16 residues. Per germline, CDR1 SEHNR and CDR2 FQNEAQ (reference sequence). The CDR3 DNA follows: TGTGCCAGCAGCTTAGCGCGGAAGACTTTCGACTACGAGCAGTACTTC. Its translation is CASSLARKTFDYEQYF.